The subject of this entry is one T cell receptor (beta chain). These data originate in a study of cytomegalovirus exposure and HLA in healthy donors. Germline V gives CDR1 SGDLS, CDR2 YYNGEE. Trimming took off 2 bases at V and 4 bases at J, with 7 bases between the two ends. The CDR3 runs to 14 residues. TCRdb's copy holds only in-frame clones and misses some; the assay was immunoSEQ multiplex PCR. This table holds about 110,000 clones, approximately 90% found once. Sequences were obtained from PBMCs. This TCR came from a woman between 18 and 30 years old in good health and CMV-seropositive. The chain uses TRBV9 and TRBJ2-6, with no clear D. The CDR3 DNA sequence: TGTGCCAGCAGCGTTTCTTCCGGGGCCAACGTCCTGACTTTC. Translating it yields CASSVSSGANVLTF.